The sample holds one count of the clone carrying this T cell receptor beta chain. Sequenced by immunoSEQ multiplex PCR; TCRdb stores in-frame clones only, minus some. The sample carries around 560,000 clones, about 95% recorded once. Terminally differentiated effector memory CD45RA+ cells were excluded from the naive CD8 cells, which were CD45RO-negative and positively selected for CCR7. The CDR3 consists of 15 residues. Germline values: CDR1 MDHEN, CDR2 SYDVKM. V was shortened by 0 bases and J by 2 bases, with 11 bases between the two germline ends. The sample belongs to a study of shared clonotypes between healthy human individuals.

This chain connects TRBV28 to TRBJ2-7; D remains unclear. This TCR was recovered from a woman aged 30 to 39 in good health. The sample taken for sequencing was naive CD8+ T cells sorted from blood. The CDR3 coding sequence is TGTGCCAGCAGTTTATGGCAGTTAACTCCCTACGAGCAGTACTTC. Its protein is CASSLWQLTPYEQYF.